This TCR beta chain was captured in a study of response to subunit inactivated influenza vaccine. TCRdb reprocessed the RT-PCR reads via MiXCR and lists one record per CDR3 protein. The table lists about 540,000 distinct CDR3 sequences, less than 25% of them singletons. CDR3 length: 15 amino acids. Trimming cost V 5 bases and J 4 bases; bases outside gene matches: 6. In germline, CDR1 is MGHRA, CDR2 YSYEKL. The sample also formed part of further work on T cells expressing NK-cell markers. From that report: 5'RACE template switching with UMIs generated TCR beta cDNA. Dominance of the CD3+CD56-NKG2C+ fraction by these clonotypes also held in several donors.

This material consisted of CD4+ T cells sorted from PBMCs, taken 12 days after vaccination. The TCR sequence derives from a man aged 45-60 years who received an inactivated influenza vaccine. The J gene is TRBJ2-3, the V gene TRBV4-1; 10 bases align to TRBD1. The CDR3 here is CASSRQGAVPDTQYF. The CDR3 region has the DNA TGCGCCAGCAGCAGACAGGGGGCTGTTCCAGATACGCAGTATTTT.